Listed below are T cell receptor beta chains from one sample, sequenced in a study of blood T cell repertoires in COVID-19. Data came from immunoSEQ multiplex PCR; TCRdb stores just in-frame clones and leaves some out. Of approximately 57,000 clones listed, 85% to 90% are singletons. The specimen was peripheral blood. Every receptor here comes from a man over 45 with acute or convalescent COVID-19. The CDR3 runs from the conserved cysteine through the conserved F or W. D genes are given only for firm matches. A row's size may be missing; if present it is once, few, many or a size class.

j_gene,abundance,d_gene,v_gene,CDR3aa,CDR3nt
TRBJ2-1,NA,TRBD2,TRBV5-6,CASSLELAGGKKYNEQFF,TGTGCCAGCAGCTTGGAGCTAGCGGGAGGGAAAAAGTACAATGAGCAGTTCTTC
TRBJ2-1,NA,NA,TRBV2,CASPYNEQFF,TGTGCCAGCCCTTACAATGAGCAGTTCTTC
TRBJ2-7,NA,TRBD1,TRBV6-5,CASSYGTGGNEQYF,TGTGCCAGCAGTTACGGGACAGGGGGCAACGAGCAGTACTTC
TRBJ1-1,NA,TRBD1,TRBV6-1,CASSEGTGRTEAFF,TGTGCCAGCAGTGAAGGGACAGGGAGGACTGAAGCTTTCTTT
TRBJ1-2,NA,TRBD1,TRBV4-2,CASSQVAGGDGYTF,TGTGCCAGCAGCCAAGTAGCAGGGGGCGATGGCTACACCTTC
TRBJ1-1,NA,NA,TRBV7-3,CASSLTSQNTEAFF,TGTGCCAGCAGCTTAACTAGTCAAAACACTGAAGCTTTCTTT
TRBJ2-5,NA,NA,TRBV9,CASSVGGVRLQETQYF,TGTGCCAGCAGCGTGGGAGGCGTAAGACTCCAAGAGACCCAGTACTTC
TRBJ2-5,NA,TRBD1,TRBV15,CATSRAGQGQETQYF,TGTGCCACCAGCAGAGCGGGACAGGGCCAAGAGACCCAGTACTTC
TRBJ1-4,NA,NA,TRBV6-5,CASSAGRELFF,TGTGCCAGCAGCGCGGGGAGGGAACTGTTTTTT
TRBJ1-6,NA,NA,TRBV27,CASSLRWDYSPLHF,TGTGCCAGCAGTTTAAGGTGGGACTATTCACCCCTCCACTTT
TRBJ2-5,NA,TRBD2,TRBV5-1,CASSLRGGIVGETQYF,TGCGCCAGCAGCCTACGGGGGGGAATTGTCGGAGAGACCCAGTACTTC
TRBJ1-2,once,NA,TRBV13,CASSSHKGDYGYTF,TGTGCCAGCAGCTCCCATAAAGGGGACTATGGCTACACCTTC
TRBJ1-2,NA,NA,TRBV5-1,CASSLSVQTRGVGYTF,TGCGCCAGCAGCTTGAGTGTCCAGACGCGCGGGGTAGGCTACACCTTC
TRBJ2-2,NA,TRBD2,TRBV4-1,CASSQLVAGGLTGELFF,TGCGCCAGCAGCCAACTGGTAGCGGGAGGTCTAACGGGGGAGCTGTTTTTT
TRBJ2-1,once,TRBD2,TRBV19,CASSPLALADSYNEQFF,TGTGCCAGTAGCCCCCTGGCGCTAGCGGACTCCTACAATGAGCAGTTCTTC
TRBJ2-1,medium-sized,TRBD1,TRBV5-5,CASSLVLITGDSYNEQFF,TGTGCCAGCAGCTTGGTCCTCATAACAGGGGACTCCTACAATGAGCAGTTCTTC
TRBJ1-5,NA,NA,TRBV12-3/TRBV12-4,CASSPTTALVHF,TGTGCCAGCAGTCCGACGACAGCCTTAGTGCATTTT
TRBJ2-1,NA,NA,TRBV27,CASGNSWEQFF,TGTGCCAGCGGTAACAGTTGGGAGCAGTTCTTC
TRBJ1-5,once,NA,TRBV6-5,CASTLLISNQPQHF,TGTGCCAGCACCCTATTAATTAGCAATCAGCCCCAGCATTTT
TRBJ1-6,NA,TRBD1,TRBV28,CASSSTGLNSPLHF,TGTGCCAGCAGCTCGACAGGGCTAAATTCACCCCTCCACTTT
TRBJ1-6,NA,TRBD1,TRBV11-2,CASSERTGVISPLHF,TGTGCCAGCAGCGAGAGGACAGGGGTGATATCACCCCTCCACTTT
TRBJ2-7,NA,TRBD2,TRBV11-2,CASSLGGGGEQYF,TGTGCCAGCAGCTTAGGAGGCGGGGGCGAGCAGTACTTC
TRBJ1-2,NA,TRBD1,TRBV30,CAWTQGGILGYTF,TGTGCCTGGACCCAGGGGGGAATCCTCGGCTACACCTTC
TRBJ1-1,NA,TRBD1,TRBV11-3,CASSLGGTGVTEAFF,TGTGCCAGCAGCTTAGGTGGGACAGGGGTGACTGAAGCTTTCTTT
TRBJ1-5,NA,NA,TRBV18,CASSPDSLHSNQPQHF,TGTGCCAGCTCACCCGACAGTCTCCATAGCAATCAGCCCCAGCATTTT
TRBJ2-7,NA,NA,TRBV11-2,CASSPKMGRDYEQYF,TGTGCCAGCAGCCCCAAAATGGGCAGGGACTACGAGCAGTACTTC
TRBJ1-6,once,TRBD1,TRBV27,CASSLSRDRVNSPLHF,TGTGCCAGCAGTTTATCAAGAGACAGGGTTAATTCACCCCTCCACTTT
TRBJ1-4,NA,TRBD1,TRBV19,CASRAGGPYEKLFF,TGTGCCAGTAGGGCAGGGGGTCCTTATGAAAAACTGTTTTTT
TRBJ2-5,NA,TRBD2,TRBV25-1,CASSELGGSQETQYF,TGTGCCAGCAGTGAACTCGGCGGGAGCCAAGAGACCCAGTACTTC
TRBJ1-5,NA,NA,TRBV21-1,CASSNVPGQPLNQPQHF,TGTGCCAGCAGCAACGTTCCGGGACAGCCACTCAATCAGCCCCAGCATTTT
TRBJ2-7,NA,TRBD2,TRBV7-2,CASSLGLAGGVDEQYF,TGTGCCAGCAGCTTAGGACTAGCGGGGGGGGTCGACGAGCAGTACTTC
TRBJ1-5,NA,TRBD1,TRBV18,CASSPPEQGFEPQHF,TGTGCCAGCTCACCCCCTGAACAGGGGTTCGAGCCCCAGCATTTT
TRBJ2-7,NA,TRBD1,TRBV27,CASSRQGAAYEQYF,TGTGCCAGCAGTCGACAGGGGGCGGCCTACGAGCAGTACTTC
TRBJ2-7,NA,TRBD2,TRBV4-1,CASSQDREDSYEQYF,TGCGCCAGCAGCCAAGATCGGGAGGACTCCTACGAGCAGTACTTC
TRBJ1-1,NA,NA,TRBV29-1,CSASQAKAFF,TGCAGCGCTTCACAGGCTAAAGCTTTCTTT
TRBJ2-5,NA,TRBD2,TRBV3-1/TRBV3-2,CASSQWDLAGVGKTQYF,TGTGCCAGCAGCCAGTGGGATCTAGCGGGAGTCGGCAAGACCCAGTACTTC
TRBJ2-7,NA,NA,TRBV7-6,CASSSYRARYEQYF,TGTGCCAGCAGCTCCTACAGGGCCCGCTACGAGCAGTACTTC
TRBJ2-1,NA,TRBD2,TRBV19,CASSRGLAGDNEQFF,TGTGCCAGTAGCCGGGGACTAGCGGGAGACAATGAGCAGTTCTTC
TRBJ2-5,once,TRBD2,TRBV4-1,CASSQGWREGTQYF,TGCGCCAGCAGCCAAGGTTGGCGGGAGGGCACCCAGTACTTC
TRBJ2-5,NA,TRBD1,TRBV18,CASSLGTGEETQYF,TGTGCCAGCTCGCTAGGGACAGGGGAAGAGACCCAGTACTTC
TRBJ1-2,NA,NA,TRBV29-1,CSVEDLHRSYGYTF,TGCAGCGTTGAAGATCTGCACAGGTCCTATGGCTACACCTTC
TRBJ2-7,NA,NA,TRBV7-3,CASSRQSGVSYEQYF,TGTGCCAGCAGCCGGCAATCAGGTGTCTCCTACGAGCAGTACTTC
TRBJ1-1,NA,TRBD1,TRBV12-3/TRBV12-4,CASSRGWNTEAFF,TGTGCCAGCAGCAGGGGGTGGAACACTGAAGCTTTCTTT
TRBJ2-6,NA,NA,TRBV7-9,CASSLGTESSGANVLTF,TGTGCCAGCAGCTTAGGGACAGAGAGCTCTGGGGCCAACGTCCTGACTTTC
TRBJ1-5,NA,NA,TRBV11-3,CASSFRNQPQHF,TGTGCCAGCAGCTTCAGAAATCAGCCCCAGCATTTT
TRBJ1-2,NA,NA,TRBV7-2,CASSLAGVRGYTF,TGTGCCAGCAGCTTAGCAGGGGTACGGGGCTACACCTTC
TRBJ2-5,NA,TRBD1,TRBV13,CASSHGQGGETQYF,TGTGCCAGCAGCCACGGACAGGGTGGAGAGACCCAGTACTTC
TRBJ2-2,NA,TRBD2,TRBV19,CASSAGGPRGELFF,TGTGCCAGTAGCGCGGGGGGTCCTAGAGGGGAGCTGTTTTTT
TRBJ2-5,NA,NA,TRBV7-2,CASIDAFLGPIRETQYF,TGTGCCAGCATCGACGCCTTCCTTGGGCCTATCCGGGAGACCCAGTACTTC
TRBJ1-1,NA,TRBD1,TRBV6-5,CASSQGQASAEAFF,TGTGCCAGCAGTCAGGGACAGGCGTCCGCTGAAGCTTTCTTT
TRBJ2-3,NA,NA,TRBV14,CASSQLDTQYF,TGTGCCAGCAGCCAACTAGATACGCAGTATTTT
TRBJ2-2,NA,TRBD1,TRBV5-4,CASRWDRDTGELFF,TGTGCCAGCAGATGGGACAGGGACACCGGGGAGCTGTTTTTT